These 18 T cell receptor beta chains were all obtained from the same sample, sequenced in a study of neurological immune-mediated disorders. TCRdb itself ran the 5' RACE reads through MiXCR, one entry per CDR3 protein. The sample yields tens of thousands of distinct CDR3 sequences, around 3.6% seen once. Sequenced: PBMCs. The receptors shown here come from a man aged 30 to 45 with multiple sclerosis.

This clonotype has a handful of counts. The chain couples TRBV5-5 to TRBJ2-7; 14 positions match TRBD2. Germline V gene data show CDR1 as SGHKS and CDR2 as YYEKEE (reference sequence). The CDR3 has 18 residues. V was clipped by 4 bases and J by 0 bases; unmatched bases: 9. CDR3: CASSTMMGLAGDSYEQYF. Written as DNA, the CDR3 is TGTGCCAGCAGCACAATGATGGGACTAGCGGGAGACTCCTACGAGCAGTACTTC.

Ten or more counts support this clonotype. The chain joins TRBV7-2 to TRBJ2-5, with D perhaps being TRBD1 or TRBD2 (6 bases each). This CDR3 is 15 amino acids long. Germline V lookup: CDR1 SGHTA, CDR2 FQGNSA. V was shortened by 5 bases and J by 5 bases, with 18 bases between the two germline ends. The CDR3 spells CASSLGGLRRETQYF. The CDR3 nucleotides read TGTGCCAGCAGCCTAGGGGGACTTCGGAGGGAGACCCAGTACTTC.

At least ten counts were recorded for this clonotype. The J gene is TRBJ2-3, the V gene TRBV7-2, with D uncertain. From germline, CDR1 is SGHTA and CDR2 FQGNSA. The CDR3 loop spans 12 amino acids. Between the trimmed V and J ends, which lost 7 bases and 4 bases, there was a span of 9 bases. Here the CDR3 DNA reads TGTGCCAGCAATGACCGCGCAGATACGCAGTATTTT. Translated: CASNDRADTQYF.

This clonotype appeared a few times. This chain joins TRBV20-1 and TRBJ1-1; D may be TRBD1 (5 bases). Germline V gene sequence: CDR1 DFQATT, CDR2 SNEGSKA (reference sequence). The V end lost 3 bases, the J end lost 10 bases, and 15 bases lay between the germline ends. The CDR3 runs 12 residues. CDR3 sequence (DNA): TGCAGTGCTAGTTCAACGGGGGGTCCAGCTTTCTTT. This gives the protein CSASSTGGPAFF.

This clonotype was seen repeatedly, ten times or more. Relative to the germline gene, one junction end is altered; a read error may explain this. This chain joins TRBV5-1 and TRBJ1-5, with D possibly TRBD1 on 6 matching bases. Germline CDR1 and CDR2: SGHRS and YFSETQ. This CDR3 has 15 residues. The CDR3, as DNA: TGCGCCAGCAGCTGGACTACAGGGTGGCATCAGCCCCAGAATTTT. Translation: CASSWTTGWHQPQNF.

This clonotype has at least ten counts. The rearrangement uses TRBV15 and TRBJ2-3, with a possible D match to TRBD1 (6 bases). The CDR3 loop spans 13 amino acids. V lost 8 bases and J lost 0, with 9 bases in between. Germline lookup yields CDR1 LNHNV and CDR2 YYDKDF (reference sequence). The CDR3: CATGTSSTDTQYF. For the CDR3, the DNA is TGTGCCACCGGGACATCTAGCACAGATACGCAGTATTTT.

This clonotype was recorded at least ten times. The chain carries TRBV20-1 and TRBJ2-1, with D perhaps matching TRBD2 (6 bases). From germline, CDR1 is DFQATT and CDR2 SNEGSKA (reference sequence). The CDR3 is 16 amino acids. V was clipped by 1 base and J by 4 bases, with 17 bases between them. CDR3 loop: CSARVPSGETYNEQFF. In nucleotides, the CDR3 is TGCAGTGCTAGAGTTCCATCGGGGGAGACTTACAATGAGCAGTTCTTC.

This clonotype was observed many times. The CDR3 nucleotides read TGCAGTGCCCCAGTACCCTACAGGGAGAACACTGAAGCTTTCTTT. This codes for CSAPVPYRENTEAFF. The chain couples TRBV20-1 to TRBJ1-1; tentatively, D is TRBD1 (6 bases). From germline, CDR1 is DFQATT and CDR2 SNEGSKA (reference sequence). V lost 6 bases, J lost 1 base, and 18 bases lay in between. This CDR3 has 15 amino acids.

Many counts were recorded for this clonotype. The rearrangement joins TRBV2 to TRBJ1-1; D is unresolved. The germline V gene encodes CDR1 SNHLY and CDR2 FYNNEI. V gave up 0 bases and J gave up 1 base, with 6 bases separating them. The CDR3 spans 14 residues. The CDR3 is CASSEAIRNTEAFF. In DNA, the CDR3 is TGTGCCAGCAGTGAAGCTATTAGGAACACTGAAGCTTTCTTT.

This clonotype was seen repeatedly, ten times or more. The chain is built from TRBV5-1 and TRBJ2-1; TRBD1 or TRBD2 may be the D gene (5 bases each). The CDR3 runs 13 residues. Germline loops: CDR1 SGHRS, CDR2 YFSETQ. V lost 4 bases and J 8 bases, leaving 13 bases between the germline ends. CDR3 coding DNA: TGCGCCAGCAGCCTCGGGACCCTCGATGAGCAGTTCTTC. Translating gives CASSLGTLDEQFF.

This clonotype came up many times. The J gene is TRBJ2-7, the V gene TRBV6-5; D is undetermined. Germline-derived CDR1 and CDR2 are MNHEY and SVGAGI. This CDR3 comprises 13 residues. Trimming removed 2 bases from V and 2 bases from J, with 7 bases in between. The CDR3 DNA sequence: TGTGCCAGCAGTTACCCCGAAACCTACGAGCAGTACTTC. Its translation is CASSYPETYEQYF.

This clonotype was counted ten times or more. The J gene is TRBJ2-1, the V gene TRBV7-2, with D hard to call. The CDR3 consists of 13 residues. Looked up from germline, CDR1 is SGHTA and CDR2 is FQGNSA. The V gene lost 1 base and the J gene lost 9 bases, with 10 bases spanning the gap. The chain's CDR3 is CASSLVGRSEQFF. CDR3 bases: TGTGCCAGCAGCTTAGTAGGCCGATCTGAGCAGTTCTTC.

This clonotype appeared many times. The chain uses TRBV5-1 and TRBJ2-7; TRBD1 aligns across 7 bases. The CDR3 loop spans 13 amino acids. Germline V CDR1 and CDR2: SGHRS, YFSETQ. V lost 4 bases, J lost 2 bases, and 3 bases stayed unmatched. The CDR3 DNA follows: TGCGCCAGCAGCGTAACAGGGGCCTACGAGCAGTACTTC. Translation gives CASSVTGAYEQYF.

This clonotype was seen a handful of times. The rearrangement joins TRBV7-7 to TRBJ2-5; TRBD2 matches at 7 bases. CDR3 length: 16 residues. V dropped 1 base and J dropped 2; count of bases not matched to a gene: 7. Germline V CDR1 and CDR2: SSHAT, FNYEAQ (reference sequence). DNA for the CDR3: TGTGCCAGCAGCTTAGGAGTCAGGGAGGGTCAAGAGACCCAGTACTTC. Protein: CASSLGVREGQETQYF.

A remark on this clonotype: This may arise from a read error, as a much more abundant clone is one base away. The gene calls are TRBV28 and TRBJ2-1; TRBD2 matches at 8 bases. After removal of 1 base from V and 9 bases from J, the junction contained 11 bases not matched to a gene. Germline lookup yields CDR1 MDHEN and CDR2 SYDVKM. The CDR3 consists of 16 residues. The CDR3 is CASSLSGTRGRFEQFF. CDR3 in DNA: TGTGCCAGCAGTTTATCAGGGACTAGAGGGAGGTTTGAGCAGTTCTTC.

The chain uses TRBV18 and TRBJ1-2; 8 nucleotides align to TRBD1. Germline assignment: CDR1 KGHSH and CDR2 LQKENI. This CDR3 has 16 residues. V lost 3 bases to trimming and J lost 8 bases; unmatched junction nucleotides: 14. CDR3 bases: TGTGCCAGCTCACCGGGTGGTGACAGGGGCTTTTCGGGCTACACCTTC. Its protein product is CASSPGGDRGFSGYTF.

The sample holds many counts of this clonotype. This rearrangement joins TRBV30 to TRBJ1-2; unclear D gene. Germline values: CDR1 GTSNPN, CDR2 SVGIG (reference sequence). The germline V and J ends were trimmed by 6 bases and 4 bases, with 15 bases remaining between them. This CDR3 is 13 amino acids long. CDR3 in amino acids: CACLGQAPYGYTF. CDR3 nucleotide sequence: TGTGCCTGCCTTGGGCAGGCCCCCTATGGCTACACCTTC.

This clonotype was observed many times. This chain uses TRBV15 with TRBJ2-3; D is possibly TRBD1 (6 bases). V lost 4 bases and J 0 bases, leaving 8 bases between the germline ends. Germline values: CDR1 LNHNV, CDR2 YYDKDF (reference sequence). This CDR3 is 14 amino acids long. The CDR3 DNA sequence: TGTGCCACCAGCAAAGACAGGAGCACAGATACGCAGTATTTT. As protein: CATSKDRSTDTQYF.